The 10 T cell receptor beta chains listed next were all sequenced from one sample in a study of blood T cell repertoires in COVID-19 (dated by TCRdb to 2018 to 2020). Library preparation used the immunoSEQ multiplex PCR assay. TCRdb retrieved this table from immuneACCESS and kept in-frame rearrangements only. Not all clones are present; in checked studies, unresolved V genes account for under half, and no reason is known for the remainder. This sample holds under 300,000 clones; roughly nine tenths were observed only once. About 6.9% of the sample lies in the top ten. The sample taken for sequencing was PBMCs or T cells enriched from blood (not recorded which). The receptors derive from a woman aged 25 to 39 with acute COVID-19.

The chain recombines TRBV5-6 with TRBJ2-3, with D unclear. Trimming shortened V by 2 bases and J by 10 bases, and 11 bases separated the two germline ends. Germline CDR1 and CDR2: SGHDT and YYEEEE. CDR3 length: 12 residues. This chain's CDR3 is CASSFSTSAQYF. The CDR3 DNA reads as TGTGCCAGCAGCTTTAGCACGTCGGCGCAGTATTTT.

The rearrangement uses TRBV12-5 and TRBJ2-1; 11 nucleotides agree with TRBD1. This CDR3 region has 16 residues. The J segment lost 6 bases and the V segment lost 6 bases, leaving 10 bases of the junction unmatched. Germline V gene lookup returns CDR1 LGHNT and CDR2 FRNRAP. In nucleotides, the CDR3 is TGTGCTAGTGGAGCTCGACCGGGACAGGGGGTCAATGAGCAGTTCTTC. Translation: CASGARPGQGVNEQFF.

The chain links TRBV11-2 to TRBJ2-5, with 8 bases fitting TRBD1. V was clipped by 4 bases and J by 1 base; unmatched bases: 8. The germline V gene has CDR1 SGHAT and CDR2 FQNNGV. The CDR3 consists of 16 residues. As DNA, the CDR3 is TGTGCCAGCAGCTCCATACGACAGGGGCTCCAAGAGACCCAGTACTTC. Amino acid sequence: CASSSIRQGLQETQYF.

The chain combines TRBV7-3 with TRBJ2-2; perhaps TRBD2 as D (6 bases). Germline CDR1 reads SGHTA; CDR2 reads FQGTGA. Trimming removed 0 bases at V and 0 bases at J, with 14 bases between. The CDR3 has 18 amino acids. The CDR3 nucleotides are TGTGCCAGCAGCTTAACCCTAGCGCGAATTACGAACACCGGGGAGCTGTTTTTT. Protein product: CASSLTLARITNTGELFF.

CDR3 coding DNA: TGTGCCTGGAGTAGAACGGGGGGAGCTAACTATGGCTACACCTTC. Translating gives CAWSRTGGANYGYTF. The chain carries TRBV30 and TRBJ1-2; D is perhaps TRBD1 (5 bases). The germline V and J ends were trimmed by 2 bases and 0 bases, with 13 bases remaining between them. Germline assignment: CDR1 GTSNPN and CDR2 SVGIG (reference sequence). The CDR3 extends over 15 amino acids.

This clone was found once. The chain carries TRBV28 and TRBJ1-5, with unresolved D. Trimming left V 7 bases short and J 6 bases short, with 16 bases between. The germline V gene encodes CDR1 MDHEN and CDR2 SYDVKM. This CDR3 has 14 amino acids. The CDR3 DNA reads TGTGCCAGCACCGGGTTTGCGGGGAGTCAGCCCCAGCATTTT. It yields the protein CASTGFAGSQPQHF.

This clone has only one observation. The chain employs TRBV27 and TRBJ1-4; D remains ambiguous. The CDR3 runs 14 residues. The ends were cut back, 1 base at V and 5 bases at J, with 8 bases in the middle. CDR1 is MNHEY and CDR2 is SMNVEV in the germline V gene (reference sequence). CDR3 sequence reads: CASSLWGGNEKLFF. The CDR3 nucleotides are TGTGCCAGCAGTTTATGGGGAGGCAATGAAAAACTGTTTTTT. The full variable domain, in which reference TRBV27 and TRBJ1-4 provide the parts outside the CDR3, is EAQVTQNPRYLITVTGKKLTVTCSQNMNHEYMSWYRQDPGLGLRQIYYSMNVEVTDKGDVPEGYKVSRKEKRNFPLILESPSPNQTSLYFCASSLWGGNEKLFFGSGTQLSVL.

In its sample, this clone was seen once. The genes are TRBV19 and TRBJ1-5; D is ambiguous. Germline V lookup: CDR1 LNHDA, CDR2 SQIVND (reference sequence). The CDR3 length is 15 residues. Deletions cut 6 bases from V and 0 bases from J, with 12 bases between. CDR3 sequence reads: CASRTQAYSNQPQHF. CDR3 DNA: TGTGCCAGTAGGACCCAGGCATATAGCAATCAGCCCCAGCATTTT.

The table lists this clone with a count of one. This sequence joins TRBV2 and TRBJ1-2; D remains unclear. Germline V gives CDR1 SNHLY, CDR2 FYNNEI. There are 11 residues in the CDR3. The V end lost 3 bases, the J end lost 5 bases, and 4 bases lay between the germline ends. CDR3: CASSDRYGYTF. The CDR3 DNA is TGTGCCAGCAGTGACAGATATGGCTACACCTTC.

This clone was detected only once. This rearrangement joins TRBV10-1 to TRBJ2-7; 7 bases align to TRBD1. J lost 0 bases, V lost 2 bases, and 1 base had no gene match. Germline lookup yields CDR1 WNHNN and CDR2 SYGVQD (reference sequence). There are 14 residues in the CDR3. In nucleotides, the CDR3 is TGCGCCAGCAGTGAGGGGGACAGCTCCTACGAGCAGTACTTC. It yields the protein CASSEGDSSYEQYF.